The rows below give T cell receptor beta chains drawn from one sample of a study of CD8 T cells in Susac syndrome. TCRdb fed the immunoSEQ multiplex PCR reads into MiXCR, producing one record per CDR3 protein. The sample contains 180,000 or so distinct CDR3 sequences, about 94% of which appear only once. The material sequenced was CD4+ T cells from PBMCs. Receptor source: a human donor in good health. The CDR3 runs from the conserved cysteine through the conserved F or W. A D gene is named only where the DNA matches it firmly. Size tells how often a clone was seen (once, few, many) or the class of an expanded clone, and some rows leave it out.

TRBV7-9	TRBJ2-3	TRBD2	.	CASSSPAGGEGDTQYF	TGTGCCAGCAGCTCCCCAGCGGGAGGGGAAGGGGATACGCAGTATTTT
TRBV13	TRBJ2-1	TRBD2	once	CASSLDVRESYNEQFF	TGTGCCAGCAGCTTAGATGTGCGGGAGTCTTACAATGAGCAGTTCTTC
TRBV20-1	TRBJ2-7	.	.	CSARDPRGAAYEQYF	TGCAGTGCTAGAGATCCGAGGGGGGCGGCCTACGAGCAGTACTTC
TRBV27	TRBJ2-2	.	.	CASSLSEIDTGELFF	TGTGCCAGCAGTTTATCGGAGATTGACACCGGGGAGCTGTTTTTT
TRBV9	TRBJ2-7	.	.	CASSARLGLVGEQYF	TGTGCCAGCAGCGCCCGTTTAGGCCTAGTTGGCGAGCAGTACTTC
TRBV29-1	TRBJ1-2	.	.	CSVVDRIYGYTF	TGCAGCGTCGTTGACCGAATCTATGGCTACACCTTC
TRBV3-1	TRBJ1-2	TRBD1	.	CASTPLDRGYGYTF	TGTGCCAGCACCCCTCTGGACAGGGGATATGGCTACACCTTC
TRBV28	TRBJ2-7	.	once	CASGPQGSPYEQYF	TGTGCCAGCGGGCCACAGGGATCCCCCTACGAGCAGTACTTC
TRBV14	TRBJ1-2	.	.	CASSQDFVPWGYGYTF	TGTGCCAGCAGCCAAGACTTTGTACCCTGGGGCTATGGCTACACCTTC
TRBV29-1	TRBJ2-3	TRBD2	.	CSVELAGEDTQYF	TGCAGCGTTGAATTAGCGGGAGAAGATACGCAGTATTTT
TRBV15	TRBJ1-2	.	once	CATSHGGEYGYTF	TGTGCCACCAGCCACGGAGGGGAATACGGCTACACCTTC
TRBV20-1	TRBJ2-5	.	.	CSARKYQETQYF	TGCAGTGCTAGAAAGTACCAAGAGACCCAGTACTTC
TRBV6-2/TRBV6-3	TRBJ2-7	.	.	CASTSGVPYEQYF	TGTGCCAGCACTTCGGGGGTTCCCTACGAGCAGTACTTC
TRBV9	TRBJ2-2	.	.	CASSPRRGNAGELFF	TGTGCCAGCAGCCCCAGACGAGGCAACGCCGGGGAGCTGTTTTTT
TRBV28	TRBJ2-5	.	.	CASSEGLRQETQYF	TGTGCCAGCAGTGAGGGACTTCGCCAAGAGACCCAGTACTTC
TRBV6-2/TRBV6-3	TRBJ1-2	.	.	CASSYGTNYGYTF	TGTGCCAGCAGTTACGGGACTAACTATGGCTACACCTTC
TRBV29-1	TRBJ2-1	TRBD1	once	CSVANRGRASYNEQFF	TGCAGCGTCGCCAACAGGGGTAGGGCCTCCTACAATGAGCAGTTCTTC
TRBV11-2	TRBJ2-5	.	.	CASSLDPGRPQYF	TGTGCCAGCAGCTTAGACCCGGGACGCCCCCAGTACTTC
TRBV5-1	TRBJ2-3	TRBD2	.	CASSFGLASSTDTQYF	TGCGCCAGCAGCTTCGGACTAGCGTCTAGCACAGATACGCAGTATTTT
TRBV5-1	TRBJ2-1	TRBD2	.	CASSLIAGGKYNEQFF	TGCGCCAGCAGCCTAATAGCGGGAGGGAAATACAATGAGCAGTTCTTC
TRBV12-3/TRBV12-4	TRBJ2-1	.	.	CASSWVNEQFF	TGTGCCAGCAGTTGGGTCAATGAGCAGTTCTTC
TRBV2	TRBJ2-3	TRBD1	.	CASSLPTGVDTQYF	TGTGCCAGCAGCCTACCGACAGGGGTGGATACGCAGTATTTT
TRBV27	TRBJ2-3	.	.	CASRRQSTDTQYF	TGTGCCAGCAGGCGTCAGTCCACAGATACGCAGTATTTT
TRBV20-1	TRBJ2-3	TRBD2	.	CSARGTRPTSTDTQYF	TGCAGTGCTAGGGGGACTAGACCCACTAGCACAGATACGCAGTATTTT
TRBV30	TRBJ2-5	.	.	CAWSGSQETQYF	TGTGCCTGGAGTGGGAGTCAAGAGACCCAGTACTTC
TRBV15	TRBJ1-4	TRBD1	.	CATSRDGAGGNEKLFF	TGTGCCACCAGCAGAGATGGGGCAGGGGGTAATGAAAAACTGTTTTTT
TRBV2	TRBJ1-5	.	.	CASKLQINQPQHF	TGTGCCAGCAAATTACAGATCAATCAGCCCCAGCATTTT
TRBV7-2	TRBJ2-7	.	once	CASSLTGDEQYF	TGTGCCAGCAGCTTAACGGGGGACGAGCAGTACTTC
TRBV5-1	TRBJ2-1	.	once	CASSMDSLGGNEQFF	TGCGCCAGCAGCATGGACAGCCTGGGGGGCAATGAGCAGTTCTTC
TRBV4-3	TRBJ1-4	.	.	CASSQGAREKLFF	TGCGCCAGCAGCCAGGGGGCACGAGAAAAACTGTTTTTT
TRBV30	TRBJ1-2	.	.	CAWSSGTDYGYTF	TGTGCCTGGAGTTCCGGGACTGACTATGGCTACACCTTC
TRBV20-1	TRBJ2-5	.	.	CSALILVRGETQYF	TGCAGTGCCCTCATACTAGTGAGAGGAGAGACCCAGTACTTC
TRBV2	TRBJ1-5	.	.	CASSESDNNQPQHF	TGTGCCAGCAGTGAATCTGATAATAATCAGCCCCAGCATTTT
TRBV29-1	TRBJ2-4	.	.	CSVSGTSNIQNF	TGCAGCGTGTCCGGGACCTCTAACATTCAGAACTTC
TRBV27	TRBJ2-2	.	.	CASSLGQVTGELFF	TGTGCCAGCAGTTTGGGGCAAGTCACCGGGGAGCTGTTTTTT
TRBV29-1	TRBJ1-1	.	.	CSVVWNSGTEAFF	TGCAGCGTTGTATGGAATAGTGGAACTGAAGCTTTCTTT
TRBV20-1	TRBJ1-5	.	.	CSATGSGNQPQHF	TGCAGTGCTACAGGGTCGGGGAATCAGCCCCAGCATTTT
TRBV9	TRBJ1-4	TRBD1	.	CASSLRTGNEKLFF	TGTGCCAGTTCGCTTAGGACAGGGAATGAAAAACTGTTTTTT
TRBV6-5	TRBJ2-1	TRBD2	.	CASSYPRQGLAGPRDYNEQFF	TGTGCCAGCAGTTACCCCCGCCAGGGACTAGCGGGACCAAGGGACTACAATGAGCAGTTCTTC
TRBV14	TRBJ2-1	TRBD2	.	CASSQRTSRYNEQFF	TGTGCCAGCAGCCAACGGACTAGCAGATACAATGAGCAGTTCTTC
TRBV30	TRBJ2-1	.	.	CAWSGGRANNEQFF	TGTGCCTGGAGTGGAGGGAGAGCTAACAATGAGCAGTTCTTC
TRBV20-1	TRBJ2-5	.	.	CSARDPLTPETQYF	TGCAGTGCTAGAGATCCCCTAACTCCAGAGACCCAGTACTTC
TRBV30	TRBJ2-7	TRBD1	.	CAWSADRGPYEQYF	TGTGCCTGGAGTGCCGACAGGGGGCCCTACGAGCAGTACTTC
TRBV30	TRBJ1-3	.	.	CAWSVKTANSGNTIYF	TGTGCCTGGAGTGTAAAGACCGCTAACTCTGGAAACACCATATATTTT
TRBV20-1	TRBJ2-3	.	.	CSARDHRTQYF	TGCAGTGCTAGAGATCATAGGACGCAGTATTTT
TRBV4-2	TRBJ2-1	.	.	CASSQEGSVDEQFF	TGTGCCAGCAGCCAAGAGGGGAGTGTAGATGAGCAGTTCTTC
TRBV3-1	TRBJ2-1	TRBD2	few	CASSLAGGPGEQFF	TGTGCCAGCAGTCTAGCGGGAGGGCCGGGTGAGCAGTTCTTC
TRBV5-1	TRBJ2-1	TRBD2	.	CASSIGTSGRSYNEQFF	TGCGCCAGCAGCATAGGGACTAGCGGGAGGTCCTACAATGAGCAGTTCTTC
TRBV7-2	TRBJ2-7	TRBD2	.	CASSARTSGSLGYYEQYF	TGTGCCAGCAGCGCCCGGACTAGCGGGAGTCTGGGGTACTACGAGCAGTACTTC
TRBV23-1	TRBJ2-1	TRBD2	.	CASSLSGTCNEQFF	TGCGCCAGCAGTCTTAGCGGGACATGTAATGAGCAGTTCTTC
TRBV6-6	TRBJ1-2	TRBD1	once	CASSGTGRYGYTF	TGTGCCAGCTCCGGGACAGGGCGATATGGCTACACCTTC
TRBV29-1	TRBJ2-7	.	.	CSVAGGRGPYEQYF	TGCAGCGTGGCGGGGGGCAGGGGGCCGTACGAGCAGTACTTC
TRBV24-1	TRBJ1-4	.	.	CATSDPSRGPNEKLFF	TGTGCCACCAGTGATCCTAGCAGGGGACCTAATGAAAAACTGTTTTTT